The TCR beta chain described here comes from a study of T-cell reconstitution after alpha-beta-depleted transplantation in children. About this clonotype: Its target is unknown.

Whole-study findings and limits: Two months or so post-transplant, alpha-beta T cells reportedly derived from several hundred expanded graft clones. It was surviving recipient T cells and thymic progenitors that gave some patients high TCRbeta diversity at day 60. A year had passed since transplant, and T-cell counts and diversity by then came mostly from newly produced T cells.

Using unique molecular identifiers, the investigators prepared the TCRbeta library. TCRdb re-called the PCR reads with MiXCR, one entry per CDR3 protein. The sample includes 300,000 to 350,000 distinct CDR3 sequences, 15% to 20% seen only once; the top ten take approximately 38%. Deletions cut 1 base from V and 0 bases from J, with 13 bases between. Looked up from germline, CDR1 is SGDLS and CDR2 is YYNGEE. CDR3 length: 17 residues. This TCR derives from a male patient between 2 and 9 years old who had a stem cell transplant for acute lymphoblastic leukemia, so the T cells may come from the graft donor. The material sequenced was PBMCs, mostly from graft donor cells, taken 360 days after TCRalphabeta/CD19-depleted stem cell transplant. The V gene is TRBV9, the J gene TRBJ2-2, with D possibly being TRBD2 (5 bases). The CDR3 is CASSVSSQEANTGELFF. As DNA, the CDR3 is TGTGCCAGCAGCGTAAGCTCGCAGGAGGCGAACACCGGGGAGCTGTTTTTT.